The 11 T cell receptor beta chains below were found in one sample sequenced in a study of CD8 T cells in Susac syndrome. With random hexamers, 0.5 to 1 ug RNA was reverse transcribed. TCRdb re-analysed the immunoSEQ multiplex PCR reads in MiXCR, keeping a single row per CDR3 protein. The data contain roughly 170,000 distinct CDR3 sequences, under 95% of them seen just once; the ten biggest clones take up roughly 0.1%. The specimen sequenced was CD4+ T cells from PBMCs. Source of these receptors: a human donor with multiple sclerosis.

V usage is TRBV5-1 and J usage is TRBJ2-1; 7 bases are a match to TRBD1. V was pared by 4 bases and J by 5 bases, with 9 bases of the junction left unmatched. Looked up from germline, CDR1 is SGHRS and CDR2 is YFSETQ. This CDR3 has 15 amino acids. The CDR3: CASSPGQSFDNEQFF. The CDR3, as DNA: TGCGCCAGCAGCCCGGGACAGAGTTTTGACAATGAGCAGTTCTTC.

This clonotype has a single count. The chain employs TRBV6-2 or TRBV6-3 and TRBJ1-1; D is unclear. The CDR3 length is 13 residues. Germline-derived CDR1 and CDR2 are MNHEY and SVGEGT. V was pared by 2 bases and J by 4 bases, with 8 bases between. The CDR3 DNA is TGTGCCAGCAGTTACGGACGGGGCACTGAAGCTTTCTTT. As protein: CASSYGRGTEAFF.

This clonotype has only one observation. The V gene is TRBV4-1, the J gene TRBJ1-1, with no clear D. Trimming cost V 1 base and J 7 bases, with 10 bases left between them. This CDR3 spans 13 amino acids. Germline V lookup: CDR1 MGHRA, CDR2 YSYEKL. The CDR3 sequence: CASSQVDQNEAFF. In DNA form, the CDR3 reads TGCGCCAGCAGCCAAGTGGACCAGAATGAAGCTTTCTTT.

The chain employs TRBV30 and TRBJ1-2; TRBD1 is a possible D gene (5 bases). Germline V gene data show CDR1 as GTSNPN and CDR2 as SVGIG (reference sequence). CDR3 length: 13 amino acids. V was pared by 0 bases and J by 4 bases, with 9 bases between. The CDR3 nucleotides are TGTGCCTGGAGTGTCCCAGGGTTCTATGGCTACACCTTC. It yields the protein CAWSVPGFYGYTF.

This clonotype was seen only once. V and J are TRBV4-3 and TRBJ2-7, with TRBD2 matching over 8 bases. Germline CDR1 and CDR2: LGHNA and YSLEER. This CDR3 has 17 residues. The junction had 12 bases not matched to a gene; V was cut back by 0 bases and J by 5 bases. The chain's CDR3 is CASSQDAGNGRVNEQYF. The CDR3 DNA reads as TGCGCCAGCAGCCAAGATGCTGGGAACGGGAGGGTTAACGAGCAGTACTTC.

The chain is built from TRBV3-1 and TRBJ2-2, with D possibly TRBD2 on 6 matching bases. The V end lost 5 bases, the J end lost 0 bases, and 10 bases lay between the germline ends. The germline V gene has CDR1 LGHDT and CDR2 YNNKEL (reference sequence). The CDR3 is made up of 15 amino acids. Here the CDR3 reads CASSYWDSNTGELFF. The DNA for the CDR3 is TGTGCCAGCAGCTACTGGGACTCGAACACCGGGGAGCTGTTTTTT.

V usage is TRBV19 and J usage is TRBJ2-7, with a possible D match to TRBD1 (5 bases). Trimming left V 5 bases short and J 4 bases short, with 18 bases between. This CDR3 has 15 amino acids. Germline CDR1 is LNHDA and CDR2 is SQIVND (reference sequence). CDR3 sequence (DNA): TGTGCCAGTAGTTTCCAGGGAAAAGGGAATTACGAGCAGTACTTC. It codes for CASSFQGKGNYEQYF. Supplemented by reference TRBV19 and TRBJ2-7, the full variable domain reads DGGITQSPKYLFRKEGQNVTLSCEQNLNHDAMYWYRQDPGQGLRLIYYSQIVNDFQKGDIAEGYSVSREKKESFPLTVTSAQKNPTAFYLCASSFQGKGNYEQYFGPGTRLTVT.

The gene calls are TRBV14 and TRBJ2-7; 7 bases line up with TRBD2. This CDR3 region has 14 residues. Germline V lookup: CDR1 SGHDN, CDR2 FVKESK. Trimming cost V 4 bases and J 0 bases; bases outside gene matches: 3. CDR3 bases: TGTGCCAGCAGCCGGGACTACAACTCCTACGAGCAGTACTTC. Encoded protein: CASSRDYNSYEQYF.

V and J are TRBV20-1 and TRBJ2-3, with no clear D. The CDR3 loop spans 11 amino acids. Germline V lookup: CDR1 DFQATT, CDR2 SNEGSKA (reference sequence). The V gene lost 5 bases and the J gene lost 6 bases, with 9 bases spanning the gap. CDR3 amino acids: CSARSSDTQYF. The DNA of the CDR3 is TGCAGTGCTCGGAGTTCGGATACGCAGTATTTT.

The genes are TRBV20-1 and TRBJ1-2, with 10 positions matching TRBD1. The V gene's germline CDR1 is DFQATT and CDR2 SNEGSKA (reference sequence). The CDR3 runs 14 residues. The ends lost 3 bases at V and 2 bases at J; junction bases unmatched: 3. The CDR3 loop reads CSAREGQGNYGYTF. The CDR3 nucleotides read TGCAGTGCTAGGGAGGGACAGGGGAACTATGGCTACACCTTC.

This clonotype was found once. This chain connects TRBV29-1 to TRBJ2-1; D call uncertain. The CDR3 runs to 10 residues. V was cut by 7 bases and J by 5 bases, with 6 bases left in between. Germline CDR1 is SQVTM and CDR2 is ANQGSEA. The CDR3 here is CSGGNNEQFF. CDR3 bases: TGCAGCGGAGGTAACAATGAGCAGTTCTTC.